Listed here are 5 T cell receptor beta chains from one sample, sequenced in a study of tumor-infiltrating lymphocytes in oesophageal squamous cell carcinoma. TCRdb reprocessed the PCR reads with MiXCR, giving one entry per CDR3 protein. The top ten hold around an eighth of the sample, which has 13,000 or so distinct CDR3 sequences, 51% seen once. Material for sequencing was blood. Receptor source: a female donor with esophageal squamous cell carcinoma.

The V call is TRBV4-1, the J call TRBJ1-4, with D possibly matching TRBD1 (5 bases). With 3 bases removed from V and 6 bases from J, the gap between germline ends came to 17 bases. This CDR3 is built from 16 residues. The germline V gene has CDR1 MGHRA and CDR2 YSYEKL. CDR3 nucleotides: TGCGCCAGCAGCCAGGGATACGGGACTGTGGATGAAAAACTGTTTTTT. Its translation: CASSQGYGTVDEKLFF.

The rearrangement uses TRBV7-8 and TRBJ2-2, with TRBD2 matching over 11 bases. This CDR3 has 15 residues. Germline CDR1 SGHVS, CDR2 FQNEAQ. Unmatched junction bases numbered 6, after V lost 4 bases and J lost 8 bases. The CDR3 protein is CASSYLTSGKGELFF. The CDR3 DNA reads TGTGCCAGCAGCTACCTGACTAGCGGGAAGGGGGAGCTGTTTTTT.

By frequency in the sample, this clonotype is medium-sized. V is TRBV7-9 and J is TRBJ2-7; 7 bases match TRBD1. The CDR3 runs 17 residues. J was trimmed by 5 bases and V by 4 bases; bases with no gene match: 17. Germline V lookup: CDR1 SEHNR, CDR2 FQNEAQ (reference sequence). CDR3 in DNA: TGTGCCAGCAGCTCAGGGGGTGGCAGCGCAGGGTCCCACGAGCAGTACTTC. Translated: CASSSGGGSAGSHEQYF.

Ten or more counts support this clonotype. The chain couples TRBV5-6 to TRBJ2-3; 13 bases line up with TRBD2. Per the germline V gene, CDR1 is SGHDT and CDR2 is YYEEEE. The CDR3 runs 18 residues. Unmatched junction bases numbered 13, after V lost 3 bases and J lost 6 bases. Here the CDR3 DNA reads TGTGCCAGCAGCTCATTGGGGGGGACTAGCGGGGACCGTGATACGCAGTATTTT. Its protein is CASSSLGGTSGDRDTQYF.

In its sample, this clonotype is medium-sized (0.01 to 0.1%). This chain links TRBV12-3 or TRBV12-4 with TRBJ2-4; D not resolved. This CDR3 comprises 11 residues. V gave up 1 base and J gave up 8 bases, with 3 bases separating them. CDR3: CASSLGYIQYF. The CDR3 DNA reads as TGTGCCAGCAGTTTAGGATACATTCAGTACTTC.